Reported below is one T cell receptor beta chain. The germline V gene has CDR1 MNHNY and CDR2 SVGAGI (reference sequence). The CDR3 covers 13 residues. Trimming took off 6 bases at V and 0 bases at J, with 7 bases between the two ends. The data belong to a study of blood T cell repertoires in COVID-19. Libraries were prepared by immunoSEQ multiplex PCR; TCRdb keeps only in-frame clonotypes and omits some of them. The sample contains over 200,000 clones, 87% of which appear only once. V is TRBV6-6 and J is TRBJ2-3; possibly TRBD2 for D (6 bases). The specimen was peripheral blood. The TCR originated in a man in his 60s who had recovered from COVID-19. For the CDR3, the DNA is TGTGCCAGCAGAACTAGCAGCACAGATACGCAGTATTTT. This encodes CASRTSSTDTQYF.